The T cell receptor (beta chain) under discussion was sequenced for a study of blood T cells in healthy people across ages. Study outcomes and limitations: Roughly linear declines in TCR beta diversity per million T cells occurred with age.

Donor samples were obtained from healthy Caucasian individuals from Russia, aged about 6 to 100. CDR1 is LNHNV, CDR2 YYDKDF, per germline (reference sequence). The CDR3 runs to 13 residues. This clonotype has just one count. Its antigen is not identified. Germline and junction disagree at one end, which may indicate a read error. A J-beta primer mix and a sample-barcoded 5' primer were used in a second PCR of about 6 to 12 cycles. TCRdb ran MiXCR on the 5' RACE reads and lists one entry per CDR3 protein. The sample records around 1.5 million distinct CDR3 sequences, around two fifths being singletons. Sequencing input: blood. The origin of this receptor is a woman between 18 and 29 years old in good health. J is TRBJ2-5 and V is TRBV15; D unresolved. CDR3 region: CATSFAGQETLYF. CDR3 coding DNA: TGTGCCACCAGCTTTGCCGGGCAAGAGACCCTGTACTTC.